This entry describes one TCR beta chain. Its antigen is unidentified. Relapse was seen in all patients after autologous stem cell transplantation, and brentuximab vedotin exposure was variable. Patients reached a best response of complete response, partial response or progressive disease. Germline V gives CDR1 SQVTM, CDR2 ANQGSEA. The CDR3 is 14 residues long. Trimming cost V 6 bases and J 3 bases; bases outside gene matches: 10. The sample is drawn from a study of PD-1 blockade in classical Hodgkin lymphoma. Whole-study results and caveats: It was CD4+ TCR diversity, not CD8+, that rose significantly by C4D1. Before treatment, TCR diversity in newly diagnosed patients was reportedly lower than in healthy donors.

Measured with immunoSEQ multiplex PCR; TCRdb has only the in-frame clones, and not every one. The table lists tens of thousands of clones, 80% to 90% of them singletons. The chain joins TRBV29-1 to TRBJ2-7, with TRBD2 matching 8 bases. The material was peripheral blood mononuclear cells (PBMCs), obtained at baseline. This sequence originates from a human donor with classical Hodgkin lymphoma. The CDR3 sequence: CSVGGAGTHYEQYF. CDR3 DNA sequence: TGCAGCGTCGGGGGGGCGGGGACCCACTACGAGCAGTACTTC.